The 32 T cell receptor beta chains listed next were all sequenced from one sample in a study of shared clonotypes between healthy human individuals. Method: immunoSEQ multiplex PCR; TCRdb's copy keeps in-frame clones and lacks some. The table has approximately 740,000 clones, nearly 95% seen once. Naive CD8 isolation took CD45RO-negative cells positively selected for CCR7 and excluded terminally differentiated effector memory CD45RA+ cells. The specimen sequenced was naive CD8+ T cells sorted from blood. The receptors here all came from a man in his thirties or forties in good health.

The rearrangement joins TRBV18 to TRBJ1-5, with D possibly matching TRBD1 (6 bases). Germline assignment: CDR1 KGHSH and CDR2 LQKENI. This CDR3 has 15 amino acids. With 3 bases removed from V and 7 bases from J, the gap between germline ends came to 16 bases. DNA for the CDR3: TGTGCCAGCTCACCGCCCGACAGGAATCGACAGCCCCAGCATTTT. Protein: CASSPPDRNRQPQHF.

This clone was found once. The rearrangement links TRBV7-8 to TRBJ1-2, with TRBD1 as a possible D gene (5 bases). Germline values: CDR1 SGHVS, CDR2 FQNEAQ. The CDR3 is made up of 13 amino acids. V dropped 0 bases and J dropped 8 bases, with 10 bases sitting between them. Here the CDR3 reads CASSLAETDGYTF. DNA of the CDR3: TGTGCCAGCAGCTTAGCTGAGACAGACGGCTACACCTTC.

The rearrangement uses TRBV27 and TRBJ1-1, with D possibly matching TRBD1 (5 bases). Germline assignment: CDR1 MNHEY and CDR2 SMNVEV (reference sequence). The CDR3 sequence is 12 residues long. V lost 11 bases and J 4 bases, leaving 14 bases between the germline ends. The CDR3 region has the DNA TGTGCCGCCGGGGGGGTGGGCACTGAAGCTTTCTTT. Amino acids: CAAGGVGTEAFF.

This rearrangement joins TRBV19 to TRBJ1-1; D is perhaps TRBD1 (6 bases). Germline V gene data show CDR1 as LNHDA and CDR2 as SQIVND (reference sequence). Trimming pared 2 bases from V and 4 bases from J, leaving 11 bases between. This CDR3 comprises 14 residues. This CDR3 is CASSISGAGTEAFF. CDR3 coding DNA: TGTGCCAGTAGTATATCGGGGGCAGGCACTGAAGCTTTCTTT.

This clone has a handful of counts. This rearrangement joins TRBV2 to TRBJ2-7; 9 nucleotides align to TRBD1. CDR3 length: 13 amino acids. The V gene end was trimmed by 4 bases and the J gene end by 6 bases; junction bases not matched to a gene: 4. Germline CDR1 SNHLY, CDR2 FYNNEI. In DNA form, the CDR3 reads TGTGCCAGCAGTGCCGGGACAGGGTTCGAGCAGTACTTC. Protein product: CASSAGTGFEQYF.

The CDR3 coding sequence is TGTGCCAGCAGTCTGCAAATGGTGGGAGATACGCAGTATTTT. Translating it yields CASSLQMVGDTQYF. The chain carries TRBV28 and TRBJ2-3; D is uncertain. The germline V gene has CDR1 MDHEN and CDR2 SYDVKM. The CDR3 sequence is 14 residues long. V was shortened by 5 bases and J by 5 bases, with 14 bases between the two germline ends.

The V and J genes are TRBV19 and TRBJ2-5; a weak D match, TRBD2 (5 bases). Trimming left V 0 bases short and J 3 bases short, with 8 bases between. This CDR3 spans 14 amino acids. Germline V lookup: CDR1 LNHDA, CDR2 SQIVND (reference sequence). In DNA form, the CDR3 reads TGTGCCAGTAGTATAGAGCTAGCAGAAGAGACCCAGTACTTC. Amino acid sequence: CASSIELAEETQYF.

The CDR3 nucleotides are TGTGCCAGCAGCCCCCGACAGGGGGGACTTAGCACAGATACGCAGTATTTT. Protein product: CASSPRQGGLSTDTQYF. The chain has TRBV7-9 and TRBJ2-3; 9 bases match TRBD1. The J segment lost 0 bases and the V segment lost 5 bases, leaving 9 bases of the junction unmatched. The CDR3 sequence is 17 residues long. Germline CDR1 reads SEHNR; CDR2 reads FQNEAQ (reference sequence). Together with reference TRBV7-9 and TRBJ2-3, the CDR3 gives the full variable domain: DTGVSQNPRHKITKRGQNVTFRCDPISEHNRLYWYRQTLGQGPEFLTYFQNEAQLEKSRLLSDRFSAERPKGSFSTLEIQRTEQGDSAMYLCASSPRQGGLSTDTQYFGPGTRLTVL.

The rearrangement uses TRBV7-3 and TRBJ1-2; D not resolved. Germline V gives CDR1 SGHTA, CDR2 FQGTGA. Trimming cost V 1 base and J 1 base, with 10 bases left between them. This CDR3 is 15 amino acids long. The CDR3 here is CASSLRPHSNYGYTF. The DNA for the CDR3 is TGTGCCAGCAGCTTAAGACCCCACAGTAACTATGGCTACACCTTC.

V and J are TRBV25-1 and TRBJ2-3; possible D gene TRBD2, 5 bases. With 7 bases removed from V and 5 bases from J, the gap between germline ends came to 16 bases. Looked up from germline, CDR1 is MGHDK and CDR2 is SYGVNS. The CDR3 extends over 14 amino acids. The CDR3 sequence is CASKAVETGDTQYF. The CDR3, as DNA: TGTGCCAGCAAAGCGGTAGAAACGGGAGATACGCAGTATTTT.

The chain employs TRBV19 and TRBJ2-7, with D maybe TRBD2 (5 bases). V gave up 3 bases and J gave up 1 base, with 10 bases separating them. In germline, CDR1 is LNHDA, CDR2 SQIVND (reference sequence). CDR3 length: 14 residues. The CDR3 DNA reads TGTGCCAGTAGTATGTCGGGGATGTCCTACGAGCAGTACTTC. Protein sequence: CASSMSGMSYEQYF. The variable domain in full, with the rest retrieved from reference TRBV19 and TRBJ2-7, is DGGITQSPKYLFRKEGQNVTLSCEQNLNHDAMYWYRQDPGQGLRLIYYSQIVNDFQKGDIAEGYSVSREKKESFPLTVTSAQKNPTAFYLCASSMSGMSYEQYFGPGTRLTVT.

V is TRBV11-2 and J is TRBJ2-7; TRBD2 matches at 10 bases. V shed 2 bases and J 4 bases; nucleotides not matched to a gene: 5. Germline V gene lookup returns CDR1 SGHAT and CDR2 FQNNGV. The length of the CDR3 is 15 residues. The CDR3 sequence: CASSLPSGSVYEQYF. The CDR3 DNA reads as TGTGCCAGCAGCTTACCTAGCGGGAGCGTATACGAGCAGTACTTC.

The chain uses TRBV11-3 and TRBJ2-1; 7 bases align to TRBD1. The length of the CDR3 is 14 residues. With 5 bases clipped from V and 5 bases from J, the junction kept 6 bases outside the gene matches. CDR1 is SGHNT, CDR2 YENEEA, per germline. CDR3 sequence reads: CASSEYGQDNEQFF. DNA for the CDR3: TGTGCCAGCAGCGAATACGGACAGGACAATGAGCAGTTCTTC.

CDR3 region: CASSPPSGRADTQYF. The CDR3 DNA reads as TGTGCCAGCAGCCCTCCTAGCGGGAGAGCAGATACGCAGTATTTT. The chain combines TRBV11-2 with TRBJ2-3, with 10 bases matching TRBD2. V shed 5 bases and J 4 bases; nucleotides not matched to a gene: 6. In germline, CDR1 is SGHAT, CDR2 FQNNGV. The CDR3 loop spans 15 amino acids.

The CDR3 sequence: CASSPSPGRDTQYF. CDR3 sequence (DNA): TGTGCCAGCAGCCCTTCCCCAGGGAGAGATACGCAGTATTTT. The chain has TRBV11-2 and TRBJ2-3; D might be TRBD1 or TRBD2, each matching 5 bases. Deletions cut 5 bases from V and 5 bases from J, with 14 bases between. The CDR3 loop spans 14 amino acids. The germline gives CDR1 SGHAT, CDR2 FQNNGV.

This clone was seen more than once but under ten times. V and J are TRBV7-9 and TRBJ1-2; D may be TRBD1 (5 bases). This CDR3 is built from 14 residues. Germline CDR1 reads SEHNR; CDR2 reads FQNEAQ (reference sequence). V shed 5 bases and J shed 4 bases, with 14 bases lying between them. The CDR3 protein is CASSPAGTAYGYTF. The CDR3 nucleotides are TGTGCCAGCAGCCCCGCGGGGACGGCCTATGGCTACACCTTC.

The chain employs TRBV11-3 and TRBJ2-5, with D unclear. With 5 bases removed from V and 0 bases from J, the gap between germline ends came to 7 bases. Germline V gene sequence: CDR1 SGHNT, CDR2 YENEEA. The CDR3 consists of 13 residues. Written as DNA, the CDR3 is TGTGCCAGCAGCCCGCCCGACCAAGAGACCCAGTACTTC. Encoded protein: CASSPPDQETQYF. The variable domain in full, completed from reference TRBV11-3 and TRBJ2-5, reads EAGVVQSPRYKIIEKKQPVAFWCNPISGHNTLYWYLQNLGQGPELLIRYENEEAVDDSQLPKDRFSAERLKGVDSTLKIQPAELGDSAVYLCASSPPDQETQYFGPGTRLLVL.

The chain recombines TRBV5-1 with TRBJ1-1, with TRBD1 matching 7 bases. The CDR3 loop spans 16 amino acids. Trimming at V came to 1 base and at J to 0 bases, leaving 6 bases not matched to a gene. Looked up from germline, CDR1 is SGHRS and CDR2 is YFSETQ. The CDR3 DNA reads as TGCGCCAGCAGCTTGCTCCCGGACAGGTTGAACACTGAAGCTTTCTTT. This codes for CASSLLPDRLNTEAFF.

The genes are TRBV19 and TRBJ2-5; perhaps TRBD2 as D (5 bases). CDR3 length: 14 residues. The V gene lost 4 bases and the J gene lost 2 bases, with 11 bases spanning the gap. Germline V CDR1 and CDR2: LNHDA, SQIVND (reference sequence). CDR3 sequence (DNA): TGTGCCAGTAGTACCCGGACGGGACAAGAGACCCAGTACTTC. It encodes CASSTRTGQETQYF.

This sequence joins TRBV28 and TRBJ2-3; no firm D call. The CDR3 totals 14 residues. Between the trimmed V and J ends, which lost 3 bases and 4 bases, there was a span of 11 bases. Germline V gene data show CDR1 as MDHEN and CDR2 as SYDVKM. The CDR3 DNA sequence: TGTGCCAGCAGTTTTCGGCTAATCGCAGATACGCAGTATTTT. Protein: CASSFRLIADTQYF. Drawing the rest from reference TRBV28 and TRBJ2-3, the complete variable domain is DVKVTQSSRYLVKRTGEKVFLECVQDMDHENMFWYRQDPGLGLRLIYFSYDVKMKEKGDIPEGYSVSREKKERFSLILESASTNQTSMYLCASSFRLIADTQYFGPGTRLTVL.

This chain links TRBV6-6 with TRBJ2-3; D is possibly TRBD1 or TRBD2 (6 bases each). CDR1 and CDR2 (germline): MNHNY, SVGAGI (reference sequence). CDR3 length equals 12 residues. The CDR3 DNA follows: TGTGCGTCGGGGGCCTTTCGAGATACGCAGTATTTT. Its translation: CASGAFRDTQYF.

The chain carries TRBV5-4 and TRBJ2-5; unclear D gene. The length of the CDR3 is 11 residues. CDR1 and CDR2 from the germline V gene are SGHNT and YYREEE (reference sequence). The ends were cut back, 2 bases at V and 4 bases at J, with 3 bases in the middle. The CDR3 bases are TGTGCCAGCAGCTTTGGAGAGACCCAGTACTTC. Translating it yields CASSFGETQYF. Supplemented by reference TRBV5-4 and TRBJ2-5, the full variable domain reads ETGVTQSPTHLIKTRGQQVTLRCSSQSGHNTVSWYQQALGQGPQFIFQYYREEENGRGNFPPRFSGLQFPNYSSELNVNALELDDSALYLCASSFGETQYFGPGTRLLVL.

The rearrangement links TRBV28 to TRBJ2-7; 10 bases agree with TRBD2. The CDR3 is 15 amino acids. Germline V gene data show CDR1 as MDHEN and CDR2 as SYDVKM. Trimming removed 6 bases from V and 1 base from J; junction bases left unmatched: 6. The CDR3 DNA is TGTGCCAGCAGGCTGACTAGCGGGCGATCCTACGAGCAGTACTTC. It yields the protein CASRLTSGRSYEQYF.

The V and J genes are TRBV10-1 and TRBJ2-3; the D gene could be TRBD1 or TRBD2 (5 bases each). Germline CDR1 is WNHNN and CDR2 is SYGVQD (reference sequence). The CDR3 length is 17 residues. The V gene lost 0 bases and the J gene lost 6 bases, with 19 bases spanning the gap. The CDR3 region has the DNA TGCGCCAGCAGTGAGTCCCAGCCAGGGACGCAGTGGGATACGCAGTATTTT. It is translated as CASSESQPGTQWDTQYF.

The chain has TRBV10-3 and TRBJ1-1; D may be TRBD1 (6 bases). V was pared by 11 bases and J by 10 bases, with 29 bases between. The CDR3 runs 15 residues. CDR1 is ENHRY and CDR2 is SYGVKD in the germline V gene. The CDR3 loop reads CALKTRQEDIDGAFF. Written as DNA, the CDR3 is TGTGCCCTCAAAACACGACAGGAGGACATAGATGGAGCTTTCTTT.

This clone has only a few counts. Additional DNA sequences in this sample encode the identical CDR3. The chain links TRBV27 to TRBJ2-7; the D gene is possibly TRBD1 (6 bases). Germline CDR1 is MNHEY and CDR2 is SMNVEV (reference sequence). CDR3 length equals 14 residues. Deletions cut 2 bases from V and 0 bases from J, with 8 bases between. This chain's CDR3 is CASSLQGYSYEQYF. The CDR3 region has the DNA TGTGCCAGCAGTTTACAGGGGTACTCCTACGAGCAGTACTTC.

This chain joins TRBV5-6 and TRBJ2-7; 10 nucleotides align to TRBD1. The germline V gene has CDR1 SGHDT and CDR2 YYEEEE. The CDR3 has 16 residues. V was pared by 4 bases and J by 2 bases, with 9 bases of the junction left unmatched. The CDR3 sequence: CASSRGTGDRTYEQYF. The CDR3 DNA follows: TGTGCCAGCAGCCGGGGGACAGGGGATAGGACCTACGAGCAGTACTTC.

V and J are TRBV4-3 and TRBJ2-7; D call uncertain. V lost 0 bases and J lost 1, with 13 bases in between. The CDR3 has 16 residues. Germline V CDR1 and CDR2: LGHNA, YSLEER. Here the CDR3 reads CASSQDLWQFSYEQYF. As DNA, the CDR3 is TGCGCCAGCAGCCAAGATTTGTGGCAGTTTTCCTACGAGCAGTACTTC.

About this clone itself: The same CDR3 also results from other DNA sequences found in this sample. The rearrangement links TRBV27 to TRBJ2-7; perhaps TRBD2 as D (5 bases). Per germline, CDR1 MNHEY and CDR2 SMNVEV (reference sequence). CDR3 length equals 13 residues. V was trimmed by 3 bases and J by 4 bases, leaving 10 bases between them. DNA for the CDR3: TGTGCCAGCAGTTTTGGCAGGACTTACGAGCAGTACTTC. Protein sequence: CASSFGRTYEQYF.

The chain combines TRBV7-2 with TRBJ2-7; 8 bases agree with TRBD1. This CDR3 is built from 15 residues. From germline, CDR1 is SGHTA and CDR2 FQGNSA. V gave up 2 bases and J gave up 3 bases; unmatched junction bases: 6. DNA of the CDR3: TGTGCCAGCAGCTTACTTAGGACAGGGATCTACGAGCAGTACTTC. Protein: CASSLLRTGIYEQYF.

The rearrangement joins TRBV10-2 to TRBJ1-1; D is perhaps TRBD1 (6 bases). CDR1 is WSHSY, CDR2 SAAADI, per germline. Deletions cut 5 bases from V and 0 bases from J, with 13 bases between. The CDR3 has 15 amino acids. CDR3 residues: CASSRDTVLNTEAFF. In nucleotides, the CDR3 is TGCGCCAGCAGTCGGGACACCGTTTTGAACACTGAAGCTTTCTTT.

This rearrangement joins TRBV7-9 to TRBJ2-7, with D hard to call. The germline V gene has CDR1 SEHNR and CDR2 FQNEAQ (reference sequence). This CDR3 contains 14 residues. V shed 2 bases and J shed 2 bases, with 10 bases lying between them. The CDR3 coding sequence is TGTGCCAGCAGCTTAATTAACGACACCTACGAGCAGTACTTC. Its protein product is CASSLINDTYEQYF.